The present T cell receptor beta chain was sequenced within a study of T cells in women clearing cervical HPV infection. Study in general: Controls were women whose single incident HPV16 infection cleared within 12 months without precancer or cancer.

The CDR3 has 17 residues. Between the trimmed V and J ends, which lost 6 bases and 0 bases, there was a span of 18 bases. CDR1 and CDR2 (germline): KGHSH, LQKENI. Study observations and caveats: Timing of associations relative to infection is unclear; T-cell subsets were not isolated.

The method was immunoSEQ multiplex PCR; TCRdb's version includes in-frame clones alone and lacks a portion of them. Listed are more than 20,000 clones; over 5.5% falls within the top ten. Worth noting for this clone: Antigen unknown. Coverage ceases 3 residues before the CDR3 finishes, and the germline J gene fills in the end.

J is TRBJ1-5 and V is TRBV18, with D possibly matching TRBD1 (5 bases). Sequences were obtained from blood buffy coat. This receptor was identified in a woman between 18 and 70 years old with a cervical HPV16 infection that either progressed to CIN3+ or cleared (not recorded which). The CDR3 DNA, read in part, is TGTGCCAGCTCCTCGGAGGGGTCAGTCAATAGCAATCAGCCC. Encoded protein: CASSSEGSVNSNQP. The CDR3, in full, reads CASSSEGSVNSNQPQHF.